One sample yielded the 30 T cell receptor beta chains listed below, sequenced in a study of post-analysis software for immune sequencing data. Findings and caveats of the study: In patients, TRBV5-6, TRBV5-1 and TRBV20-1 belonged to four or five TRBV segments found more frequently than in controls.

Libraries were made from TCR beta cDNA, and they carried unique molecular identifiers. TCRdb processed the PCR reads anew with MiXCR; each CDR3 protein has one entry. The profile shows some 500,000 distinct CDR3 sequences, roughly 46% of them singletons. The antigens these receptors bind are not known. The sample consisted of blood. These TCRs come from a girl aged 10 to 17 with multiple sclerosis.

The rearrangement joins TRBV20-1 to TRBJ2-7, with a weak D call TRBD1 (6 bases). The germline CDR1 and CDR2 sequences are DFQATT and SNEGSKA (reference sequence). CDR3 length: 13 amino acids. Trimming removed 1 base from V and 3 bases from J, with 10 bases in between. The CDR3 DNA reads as TGCAGTGCTAGAGCCGGGACATACTACGAGCAGTACTTC. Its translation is CSARAGTYYEQYF.

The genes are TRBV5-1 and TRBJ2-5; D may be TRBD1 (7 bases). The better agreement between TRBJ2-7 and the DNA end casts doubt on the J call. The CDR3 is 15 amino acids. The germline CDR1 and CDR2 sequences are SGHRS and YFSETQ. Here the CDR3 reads CASSLAETGTDEQYF. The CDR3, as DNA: TGCGCCAGCAGCTTGGCCGAGACAGGGACTGACGAGCAGTACTTC.

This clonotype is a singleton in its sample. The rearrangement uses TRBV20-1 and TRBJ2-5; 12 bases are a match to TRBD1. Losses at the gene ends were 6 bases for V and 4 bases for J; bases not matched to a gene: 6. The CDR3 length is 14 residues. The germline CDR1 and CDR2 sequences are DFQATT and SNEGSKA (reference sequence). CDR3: CSARDRGRLETQYF. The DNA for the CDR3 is TGCAGTGCCAGGGACAGGGGGCGCTTAGAGACCCAGTACTTC.

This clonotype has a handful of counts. The CDR3 spells CSARDTSAPSTDTQYF. In DNA, the CDR3 is TGCAGTGCTAGAGATACTAGCGCACCTAGCACAGATACGCAGTATTTT. The chain couples TRBV20-1 to TRBJ2-3; 7 positions match TRBD2. Unmatched junction bases numbered 6, after V lost 0 bases and J lost 0 bases. The CDR3 covers 16 residues. Germline CDR1 DFQATT, CDR2 SNEGSKA (reference sequence).

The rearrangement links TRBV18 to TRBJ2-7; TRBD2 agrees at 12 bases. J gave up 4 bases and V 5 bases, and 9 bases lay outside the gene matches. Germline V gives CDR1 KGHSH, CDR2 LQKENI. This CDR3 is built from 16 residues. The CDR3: CASSYPSGRAGYEQYF. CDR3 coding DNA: TGTGCCAGCTCATACCCTAGCGGGAGGGCCGGGTACGAGCAGTACTTC.

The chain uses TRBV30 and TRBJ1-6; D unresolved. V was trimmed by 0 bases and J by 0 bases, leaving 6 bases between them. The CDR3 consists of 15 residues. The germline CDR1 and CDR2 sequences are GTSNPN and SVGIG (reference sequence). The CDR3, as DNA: TGTGCCTGGAGTGTAAGCAGCTCCTATAATTCACCCCTCCACTTT. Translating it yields CAWSVSSSYNSPLHF. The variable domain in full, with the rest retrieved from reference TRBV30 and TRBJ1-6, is SQTIHQWPATLVQPVGSPLSLECTVEGTSNPNLYWYRQAAGRGLQLLFYSVGIGQISSEVPQNLSASRPQDRQFILSSKKLLLSDSGFYLCAWSVSSSYNSPLHFGNGTRLTVT.

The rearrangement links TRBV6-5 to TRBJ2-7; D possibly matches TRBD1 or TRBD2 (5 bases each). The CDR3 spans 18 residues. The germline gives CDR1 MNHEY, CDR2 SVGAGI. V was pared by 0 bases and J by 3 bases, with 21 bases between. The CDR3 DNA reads TGTGCCAGCAGTTACTCCGGGACCGGGACGGCAAACAGCTACGAGCAGTACTTC. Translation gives CASSYSGTGTANSYEQYF.

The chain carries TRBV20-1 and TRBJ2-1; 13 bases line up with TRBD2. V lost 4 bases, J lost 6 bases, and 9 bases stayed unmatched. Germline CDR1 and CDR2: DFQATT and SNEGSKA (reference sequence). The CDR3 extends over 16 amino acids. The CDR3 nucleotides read TGCAGTGCTACCACCTTCGGACTAGCGGGAGTCAATGAGCAGTTCTTC. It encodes CSATTFGLAGVNEQFF.

Here the CDR3 reads CASTDPGQGVPGANVLTF. CDR3 sequence (DNA): TGTGCCAGCACTGATCCGGGACAGGGTGTACCTGGGGCCAACGTCCTGACTTTC. The genes are TRBV28 and TRBJ2-6; 9 bases line up with TRBD1. The germline CDR1 and CDR2 sequences are MDHEN and SYDVKM. V lost 7 bases to trimming and J lost 2 bases; unmatched junction nucleotides: 12. The CDR3 is 18 residues long.

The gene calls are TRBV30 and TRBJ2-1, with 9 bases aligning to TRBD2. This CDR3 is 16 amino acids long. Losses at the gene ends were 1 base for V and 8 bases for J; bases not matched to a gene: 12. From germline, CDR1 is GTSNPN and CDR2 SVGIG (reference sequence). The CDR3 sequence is CAWSGEYSGSVYEQFF. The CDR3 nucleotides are TGTGCCTGGAGTGGGGAATATAGCGGGAGCGTATATGAGCAGTTCTTC.

CDR3 loop: CASSLRTSDQETQYF. The CDR3 bases are TGTGCCAGCAGTTTACGGACTAGCGACCAAGAGACCCAGTACTTC. This rearrangement joins TRBV28 to TRBJ2-5; 9 bases agree with TRBD2. CDR1 and CDR2 (germline): MDHEN, SYDVKM. The CDR3 extends over 15 amino acids. Losses at the gene ends were 2 bases for V and 0 bases for J; bases not matched to a gene: 1.

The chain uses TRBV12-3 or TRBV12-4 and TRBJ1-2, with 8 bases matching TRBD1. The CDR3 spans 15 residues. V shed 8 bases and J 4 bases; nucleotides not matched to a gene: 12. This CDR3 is CASAYPGGEPYGYTF. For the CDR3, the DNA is TGTGCCAGCGCCTACCCAGGGGGCGAGCCCTATGGCTACACCTTC.

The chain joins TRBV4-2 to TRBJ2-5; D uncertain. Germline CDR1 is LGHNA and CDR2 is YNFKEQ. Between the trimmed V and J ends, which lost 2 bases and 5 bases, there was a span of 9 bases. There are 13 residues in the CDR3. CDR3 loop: CASSQIQAETQYF. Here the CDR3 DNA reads TGTGCCAGCAGCCAAATTCAGGCGGAGACCCAGTACTTC.

This chain's CDR3 is CASSLMSGRPADTQYF. The CDR3 DNA reads as TGTGCCAGCAGTTTGATGAGCGGGAGGCCGGCAGATACGCAGTATTTT. The chain uses TRBV28 and TRBJ2-3, with TRBD2 identical over 9 bases. Germline trimming cut 3 bases from V and 4 bases from J; bases unmatched to any gene: 8. The CDR3 extends over 16 amino acids. From germline, CDR1 is MDHEN and CDR2 SYDVKM.

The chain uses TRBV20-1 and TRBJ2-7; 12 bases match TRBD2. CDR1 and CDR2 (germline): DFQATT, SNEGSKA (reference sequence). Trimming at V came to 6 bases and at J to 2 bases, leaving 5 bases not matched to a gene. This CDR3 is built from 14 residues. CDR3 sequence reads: CSAKGLAGPYEQYF. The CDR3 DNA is TGCAGTGCCAAAGGACTAGCGGGACCCTACGAGCAGTACTTC.

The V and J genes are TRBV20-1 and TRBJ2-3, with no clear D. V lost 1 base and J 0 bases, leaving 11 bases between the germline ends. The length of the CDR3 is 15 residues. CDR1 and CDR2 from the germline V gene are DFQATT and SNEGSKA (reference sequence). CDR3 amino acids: CSARGGPFSTDTQYF. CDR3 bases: TGCAGTGCTAGAGGAGGACCGTTTAGCACAGATACGCAGTATTTT.

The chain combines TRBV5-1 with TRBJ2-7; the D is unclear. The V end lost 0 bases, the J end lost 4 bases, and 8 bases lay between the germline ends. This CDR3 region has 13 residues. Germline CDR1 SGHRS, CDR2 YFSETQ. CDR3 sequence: CASSLESHYEQYF. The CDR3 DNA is TGCGCCAGCAGCTTGGAATCTCATTACGAGCAGTACTTC.

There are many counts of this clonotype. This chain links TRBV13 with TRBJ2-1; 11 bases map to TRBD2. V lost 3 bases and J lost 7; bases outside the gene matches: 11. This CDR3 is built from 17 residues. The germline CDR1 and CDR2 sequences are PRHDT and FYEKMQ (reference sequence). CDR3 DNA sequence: TGTGCCAGCAGCTTTTATGGGACTAGCGGACTTGGGAATGAGCAGTTCTTC. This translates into CASSFYGTSGLGNEQFF.

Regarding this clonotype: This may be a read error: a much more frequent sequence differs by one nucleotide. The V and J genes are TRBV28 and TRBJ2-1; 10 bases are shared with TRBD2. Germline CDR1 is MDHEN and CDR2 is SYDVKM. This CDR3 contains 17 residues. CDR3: CASSYGAGGELANGQFF. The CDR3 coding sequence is TGTGCCAGCAGTTACGGAGCGGGAGGGGAGTTGGCCAATGGGCAGTTCTTC.

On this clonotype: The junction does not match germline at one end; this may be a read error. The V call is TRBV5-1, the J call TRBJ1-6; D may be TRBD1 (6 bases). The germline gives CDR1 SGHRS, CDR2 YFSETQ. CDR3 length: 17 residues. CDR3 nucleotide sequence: TGCGCCGGCAGCTTGGGGGGGGCCAGCTCCTATAATTCACCCCTCCACTTT. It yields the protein CAGSLGGASSYNSPLHF.

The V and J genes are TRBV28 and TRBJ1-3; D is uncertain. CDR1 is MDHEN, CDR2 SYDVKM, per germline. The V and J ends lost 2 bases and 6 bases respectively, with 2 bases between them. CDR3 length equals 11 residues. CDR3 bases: TGTGCCAGCAGTTTACAAAACACCATATATTTT. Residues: CASSLQNTIYF.

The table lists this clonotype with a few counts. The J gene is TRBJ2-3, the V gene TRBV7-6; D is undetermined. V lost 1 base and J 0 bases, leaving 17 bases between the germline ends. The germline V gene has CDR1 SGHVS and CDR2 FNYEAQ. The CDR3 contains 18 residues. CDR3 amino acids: CASSLGVGGSSSTDTQYF. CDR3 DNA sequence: TGTGCCAGCAGCTTAGGTGTCGGTGGTTCTAGTAGCACAGATACGCAGTATTTT.

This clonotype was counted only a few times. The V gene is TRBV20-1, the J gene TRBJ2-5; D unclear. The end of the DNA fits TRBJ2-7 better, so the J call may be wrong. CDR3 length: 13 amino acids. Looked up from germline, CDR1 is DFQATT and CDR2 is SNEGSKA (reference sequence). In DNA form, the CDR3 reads TGCAGTGCTAGAGATTATGGCCTCTCCGAGCAGTACTTC. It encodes CSARDYGLSEQYF.

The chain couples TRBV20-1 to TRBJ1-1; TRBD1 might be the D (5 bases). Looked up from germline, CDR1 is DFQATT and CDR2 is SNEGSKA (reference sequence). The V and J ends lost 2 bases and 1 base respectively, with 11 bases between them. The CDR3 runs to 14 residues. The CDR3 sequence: CSARSGGPNTEAFF. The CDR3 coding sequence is TGCAGTGCTAGATCTGGGGGTCCGAACACTGAAGCTTTCTTT.

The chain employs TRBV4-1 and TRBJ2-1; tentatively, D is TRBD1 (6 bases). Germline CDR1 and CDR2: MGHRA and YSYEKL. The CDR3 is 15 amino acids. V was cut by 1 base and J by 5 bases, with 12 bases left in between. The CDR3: CASSQAPRTDNEQFF. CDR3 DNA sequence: TGCGCCAGCAGCCAAGCGCCTAGGACAGACAATGAGCAGTTCTTC.

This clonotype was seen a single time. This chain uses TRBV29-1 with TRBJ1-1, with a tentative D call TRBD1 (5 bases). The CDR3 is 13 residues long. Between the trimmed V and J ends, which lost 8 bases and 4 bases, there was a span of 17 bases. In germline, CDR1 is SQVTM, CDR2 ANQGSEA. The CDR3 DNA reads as TGCAGCTCGAGACAGAGACAAGGCACTGAAGCTTTCTTT. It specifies CSSRQRQGTEAFF.

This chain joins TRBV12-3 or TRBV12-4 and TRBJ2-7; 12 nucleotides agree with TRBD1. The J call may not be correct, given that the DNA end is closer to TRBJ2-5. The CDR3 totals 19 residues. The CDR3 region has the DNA TGTGCCAGCAGCACTAGTTTCGGGACAGGGGGCGTCCCTTCTCGGACCCAGTACTTC. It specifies CASSTSFGTGGVPSRTQYF.

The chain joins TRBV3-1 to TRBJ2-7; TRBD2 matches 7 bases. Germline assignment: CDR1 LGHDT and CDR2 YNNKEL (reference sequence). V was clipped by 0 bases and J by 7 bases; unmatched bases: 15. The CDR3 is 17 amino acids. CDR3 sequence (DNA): TGTGCCAGCAGCCAAGATATTCTAGCGGAAGGCTACAATGAGCAGTACTTC. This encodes CASSQDILAEGYNEQYF.

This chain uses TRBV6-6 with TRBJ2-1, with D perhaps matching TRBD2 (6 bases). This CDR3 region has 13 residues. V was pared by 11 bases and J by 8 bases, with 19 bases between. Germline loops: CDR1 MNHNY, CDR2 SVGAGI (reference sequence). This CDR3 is CAGRESEGYEQFF. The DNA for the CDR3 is TGTGCCGGCCGGGAGTCGGAGGGCTATGAGCAGTTCTTC.

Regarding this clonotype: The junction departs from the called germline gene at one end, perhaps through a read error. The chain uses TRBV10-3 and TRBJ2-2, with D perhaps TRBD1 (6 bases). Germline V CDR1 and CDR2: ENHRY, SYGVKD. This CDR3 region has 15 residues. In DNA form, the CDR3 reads TGTGCAATCAGTGAGTCTACAGGGTCCCACGGGGAGCTGTTTTTT. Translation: CAISESTGSHGELFF.